The source of this T cell receptor (beta chain) is a study of OX40 agonist ivuxolimab in advanced cancers. Study as a whole: Treatment received earlier with anti-PD-1, anti-PD-L1 or anti-CTLA-4 agents was allowed, and more than 30% had some. Findings of the study overall: Averaged across samples, CD8+ T cells carried more expanded clones than CD4+ did.

Sequenced by immunoSEQ multiplex PCR; TCRdb stores in-frame clones only, minus some. The table shows roughly 92,000 clones, with approximately 90% occurring only once. CDR3 length: 15 residues. Trimming cost V 4 bases and J 1 base; bases outside gene matches: 5. Germline CDR1 ENHRY, CDR2 SYGVKD. Autoimmune disease history or systemic immunosuppression meant exclusion. With regard to this clone: Its target is not known.

This TCR came from an adult with an advanced solid tumor such as melanoma, head and neck, liver or kidney cancer. The source material was CD4+ or CD8+ T cells sorted from blood, sampled in a trial of the OX40 agonist ivuxolimab. This chain connects TRBV10-3 to TRBJ2-7; 9 positions match TRBD1. The CDR3 nucleotides read TGTGCCATCAGTGGGACAGGGGCAGGGTCCTACGAGCAGTACTTC. As protein: CAISGTGAGSYEQYF.